This T cell receptor (beta chain) derives from a study of CD8 T cells in ankylosing spondylitis. This clonotype was counted ten times or more. The V gene's germline CDR1 is DFQATT and CDR2 SNEGSKA (reference sequence). Trimming left V 7 bases short and J 0 bases short, with 10 bases between. This CDR3 is built from 13 residues. In TCRdb, the 5' RACE reads were re-called with MiXCR into one record per CDR3 protein. The sample comprises 250,000 or so distinct CDR3 sequences, 20% to 30% of which are singletons, and 0.5% to 0.65% rests with the top ten. The chain uses TRBV20-1 and TRBJ2-1; no reliable D call. The sequencing input was blood, either unsorted or a sorted T cell fraction (not recorded which). The source is a male donor with ankylosing spondylitis or in good health (not recorded which). In DNA, the CDR3 is TGCAGTGGGGGAAGGGCCTCCTACAATGAGCAGTTCTTC. Translated, it gives CSGGRASYNEQFF.